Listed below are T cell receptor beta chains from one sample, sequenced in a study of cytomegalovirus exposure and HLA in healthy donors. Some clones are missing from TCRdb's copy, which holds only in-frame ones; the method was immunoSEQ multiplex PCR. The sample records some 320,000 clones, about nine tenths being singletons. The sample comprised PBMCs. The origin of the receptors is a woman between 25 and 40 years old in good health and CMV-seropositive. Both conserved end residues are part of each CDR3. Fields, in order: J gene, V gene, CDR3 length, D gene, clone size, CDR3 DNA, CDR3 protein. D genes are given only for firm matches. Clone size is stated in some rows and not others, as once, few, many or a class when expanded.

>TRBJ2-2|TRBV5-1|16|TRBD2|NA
TGCGCCAGCAGCTTAGACAGTAGCGGGGGCACCGGGGAGCTGTTTTTT
CASSLDSSGGTGELFF
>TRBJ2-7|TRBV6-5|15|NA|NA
TGTGCCAGCAGTTACGCCCCCGGGAGTCCCTACGAGCAGTACTTC
CASSYAPGSPYEQYF
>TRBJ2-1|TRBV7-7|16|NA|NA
TGTGCCAGCAGTCCGACGTCGTTAGGGGGAGTTGGGGAGCAGTTCTTC
CASSPTSLGGVGEQFF
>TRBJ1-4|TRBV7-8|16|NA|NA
TGTGCCAGCAGCCCGGGCGGGGGGGCGTCGGTAGAAAAACTGTTTTTT
CASSPGGGASVEKLFF
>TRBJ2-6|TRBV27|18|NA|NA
TGTGCCAGCAGTTTATCGAGGGGGTTGCTCTCTGGGGCCAACGTCCTGACTTTC
CASSLSRGLLSGANVLTF
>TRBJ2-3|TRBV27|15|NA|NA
TGTGCCAGCACCACTCCGGGTGGAGGAACAGATACGCAGTATTTT
CASTTPGGGTDTQYF
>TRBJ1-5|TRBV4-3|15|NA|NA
TGCGCCAGCAGCCAAGATGTGGTCCAGAATCAGCCCCAGCATTTT
CASSQDVVQNQPQHF
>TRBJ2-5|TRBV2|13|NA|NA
TGTGCCAGCAGTCTTGGGACCAAAGAGACCCAGTACTTC
CASSLGTKETQYF
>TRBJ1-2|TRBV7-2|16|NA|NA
TGTGCCAGCAGCTTTTACTCTTCCGGGCAGGGTGTTGGCTACACCTTC
CASSFYSSGQGVGYTF
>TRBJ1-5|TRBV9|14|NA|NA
TGTGCCAGCAGCCCCGGACTGATCAATCAGCCCCAGCATTTT
CASSPGLINQPQHF
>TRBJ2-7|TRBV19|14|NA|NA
TGTGCCAGTACCCCAACGGGGGGCATTTACGAGCAGTACTTC
CASTPTGGIYEQYF
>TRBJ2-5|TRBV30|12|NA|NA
TGTGCCTGGAGTCCAGGTCAAGAGACCCAGTACTTC
CAWSPGQETQYF
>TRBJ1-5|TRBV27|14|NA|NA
TGTGCCAGCAATCGGGGTGGGGTAGGTCAGCCCCAGCATTTT
CASNRGGVGQPQHF
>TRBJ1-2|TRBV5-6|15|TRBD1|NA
TGTGCCAGCAGCGGATCCGGGGGGACAGCTTATGGCTACACCTTC
CASSGSGGTAYGYTF
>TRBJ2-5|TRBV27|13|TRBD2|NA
TGTGCCAGCAGCGGACTAGCGGAAGAGACCCAGTACTTC
CASSGLAEETQYF
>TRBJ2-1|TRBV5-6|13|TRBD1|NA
TGTGCCAGCAGCTGGGGGACAGCCGATGAGCAGTTCTTC
CASSWGTADEQFF
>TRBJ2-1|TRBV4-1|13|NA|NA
TGCGCCAGCAGCCAAGAGGGGGGGCTAGAGCAGTTCTTC
CASSQEGGLEQFF
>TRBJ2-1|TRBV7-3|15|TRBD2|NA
TGTGCCAGCAGCATAGGACTAGCGAAAAACAATGAGCAGTTCTTC
CASSIGLAKNNEQFF
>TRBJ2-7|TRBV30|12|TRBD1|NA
TGTGCCTTGGGACAGGGGACCTACGAGCAGTACTTC
CALGQGTYEQYF
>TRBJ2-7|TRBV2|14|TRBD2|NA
TGTGCCAGCAGTGAAAGGGGACTAGCTGACGAGCAGTACTTC
CASSERGLADEQYF
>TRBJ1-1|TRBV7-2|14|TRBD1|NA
TGTGCCAGCAGCGCCAGGGGGCGGAACACTGAAGCTTTCTTT
CASSARGRNTEAFF
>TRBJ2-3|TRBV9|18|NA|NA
TGTGCCAGCAGCGAGGGGACTTCCGGGTCTCCCGCCACAGATACGCAGTATTTT
CASSEGTSGSPATDTQYF
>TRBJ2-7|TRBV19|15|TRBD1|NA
TGTGCCAGTAGTATTCAGGGGACAGGGAGTAGAGAGCAGTACTTC
CASSIQGTGSREQYF
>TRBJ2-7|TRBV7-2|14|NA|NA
TGTGCCAGCAGCTTAGGGGGGTCGCGGTACGAGCAGTACTTC
CASSLGGSRYEQYF
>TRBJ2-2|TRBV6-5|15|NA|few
TGTGCCAGCAGTTACCTAGGGGGTCGTACCGGGGAGCTGTTTTTT
CASSYLGGRTGELFF
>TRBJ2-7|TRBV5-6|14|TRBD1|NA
TGTGCCAGTTATTCCGGGACAGTGACCTACGAGCAGTACTTC
CASYSGTVTYEQYF
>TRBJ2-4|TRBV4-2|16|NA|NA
TGTGCCAGCAGCCAAGGGCAGGGGCTAGCCAAAAACATTCAGTACTTC
CASSQGQGLAKNIQYF
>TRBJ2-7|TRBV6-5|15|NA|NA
TGTGCCAGCAGTTACTCGTTCGGGCAGAGCTACGAGCAGTACTTC
CASSYSFGQSYEQYF